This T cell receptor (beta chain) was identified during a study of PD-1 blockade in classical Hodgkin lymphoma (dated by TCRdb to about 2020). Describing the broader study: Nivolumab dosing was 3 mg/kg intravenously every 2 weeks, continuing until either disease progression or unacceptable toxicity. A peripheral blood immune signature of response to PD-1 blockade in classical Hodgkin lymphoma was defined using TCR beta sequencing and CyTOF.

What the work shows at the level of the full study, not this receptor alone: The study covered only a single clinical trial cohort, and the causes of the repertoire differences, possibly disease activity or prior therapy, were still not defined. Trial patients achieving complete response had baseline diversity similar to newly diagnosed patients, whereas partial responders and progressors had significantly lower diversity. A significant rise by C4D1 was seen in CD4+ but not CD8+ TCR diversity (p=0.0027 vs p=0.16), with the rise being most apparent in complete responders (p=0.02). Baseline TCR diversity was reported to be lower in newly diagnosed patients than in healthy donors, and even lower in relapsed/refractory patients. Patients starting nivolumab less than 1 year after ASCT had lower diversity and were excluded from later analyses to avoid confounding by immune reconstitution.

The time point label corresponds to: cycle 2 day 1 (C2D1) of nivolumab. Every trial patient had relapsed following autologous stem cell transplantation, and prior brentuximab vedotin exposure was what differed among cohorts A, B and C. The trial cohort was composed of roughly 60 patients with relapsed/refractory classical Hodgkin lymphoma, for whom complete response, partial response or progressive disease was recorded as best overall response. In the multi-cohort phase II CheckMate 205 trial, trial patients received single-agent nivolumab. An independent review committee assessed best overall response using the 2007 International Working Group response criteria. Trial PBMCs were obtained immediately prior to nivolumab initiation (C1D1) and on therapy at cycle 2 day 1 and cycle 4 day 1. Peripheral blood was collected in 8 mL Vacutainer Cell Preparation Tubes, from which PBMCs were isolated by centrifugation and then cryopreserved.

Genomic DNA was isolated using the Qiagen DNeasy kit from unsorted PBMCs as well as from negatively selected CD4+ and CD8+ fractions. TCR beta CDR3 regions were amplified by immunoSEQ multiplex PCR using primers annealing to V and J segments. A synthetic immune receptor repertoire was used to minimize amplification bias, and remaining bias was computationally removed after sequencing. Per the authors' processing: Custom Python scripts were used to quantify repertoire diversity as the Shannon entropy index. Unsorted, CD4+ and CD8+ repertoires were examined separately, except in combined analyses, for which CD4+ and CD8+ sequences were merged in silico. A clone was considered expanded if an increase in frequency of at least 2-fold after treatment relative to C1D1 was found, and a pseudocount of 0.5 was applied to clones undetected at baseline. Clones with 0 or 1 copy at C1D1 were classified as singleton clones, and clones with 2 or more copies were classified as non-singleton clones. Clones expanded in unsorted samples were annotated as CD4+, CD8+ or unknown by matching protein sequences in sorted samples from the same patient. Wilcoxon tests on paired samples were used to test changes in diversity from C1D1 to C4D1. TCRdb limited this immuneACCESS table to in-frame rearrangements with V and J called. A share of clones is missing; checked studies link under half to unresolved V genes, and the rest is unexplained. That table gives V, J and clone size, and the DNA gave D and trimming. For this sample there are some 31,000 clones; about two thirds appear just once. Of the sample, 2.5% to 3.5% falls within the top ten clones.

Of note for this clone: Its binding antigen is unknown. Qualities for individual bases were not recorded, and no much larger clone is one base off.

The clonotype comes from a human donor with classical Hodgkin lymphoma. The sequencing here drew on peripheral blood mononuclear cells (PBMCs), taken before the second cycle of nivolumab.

The sequence in DNA is TGTGCCAGTAGCGCGGGGGTCAGGAACACCGGGGAGCTGTTTTTT. Its protein is CASSAGVRNTGELFF. The sequence is built from TRBV19 and TRBJ2-2; TRBD2 agrees with 7 junctional bases. From the cysteine up to the phenylalanine, the CDR3 has a length of 15 residues. The entry retains the CDR3 DNA only, 45 bases that are in frame from base 1. Clipping removes 6 bases from V and 1 base from J, with 5 as the unmatched junction base count. The germline V gene encodes CDR1 LNHDA and CDR2 SQIVND (reference sequence).